This TCR beta chain appears in the sequencing data of a study of blood T cells in healthy people across ages. For the study at large: When template switching was applied, about one barcoded beta molecule was captured per two T cells.

A second PCR of roughly 7 to 11 cycles used a sample-barcoded 5' primer and a J-beta primer mix. A 12-random-nucleotide template-switch adaptor tagged each cDNA molecule. TCRdb recomputed calls from the 5' RACE reads with MiXCR, one row per CDR3 protein. The sample has 1.5 million to 2 million distinct CDR3 sequences, 25% to 30% seen once. Regarding the study as a whole: Not knowing donor CMV status may have confounded expanded clonotype changes.

Only a few counts were recorded for this clonotype. Its antigen remains unidentified. There are 14 residues in the CDR3. Per germline, CDR1 LGHDT and CDR2 YNNKEL (reference sequence). V was shortened by 1 base and J by 3 bases, with 9 bases between the two germline ends. V usage is TRBV3-1 and J usage is TRBJ1-1; D remains ambiguous. The sequencing input was blood. This TCR was sampled from a woman between 25 and 40 years old in good health. In nucleotides, the CDR3 is TGTGCCAGCAGCCAAGGAGGGTTTGACACTGAAGCTTTCTTT. Protein: CASSQGGFDTEAFF.